This TCR beta chain was sequenced during a study of blood T cell repertoires in COVID-19. Study as a whole: The analysed material was cDNA or gDNA that came from T cells, B-cell-depleted T cells, or PBMCs.

Original processing methods: Amplification of reference gene primers provided the estimated nucleated cell counts. Sequenced by immunoSEQ multiplex PCR; TCRdb stores in-frame clones only, minus some. V and J calls and clone size are copied from that table; D and trimming were computed from the DNA. The data hold about 140,000 clones, with 80% observed a single time. V shed 6 bases and J 1 base; nucleotides not matched to a gene: 2. CDR3 size: 13 residues. The specimen was peripheral blood. The chain links TRBV12-3 or TRBV12-4 to TRBJ1-1; TRBD1 matches at 7 bases. This receptor was taken from a man between 70 and 80 years old who had recovered from COVID-19. Here the CDR3 reads CASRGQKNTEAFF. The DNA of the CDR3 is TGTGCCAGCAGGGGACAGAAGAACACTGAAGCTTTCTTT.